What follows are 29 T cell receptor beta chains derived from one specimen sequenced in a study of shared clonotypes between healthy human individuals. Repertoires were generated with immunoSEQ multiplex PCR, while TCRdb's copy carries only in-frame clones and drops some. The sample includes 2 million or so clones, about 95% of them seen just once. The sequenced material came from naive CD4+ T cells sorted from blood. Specified subset: CD45RA+ positively selected. These receptors were obtained from a man younger than 30 in good health.

The chain employs TRBV6-1 and TRBJ1-1, with TRBD1 matching 7 bases. Germline V gene sequence: CDR1 MNHNS, CDR2 SASEGT. The CDR3 is 15 residues long. J lost 0 bases, V lost 9 bases, and 10 bases had no gene match. CDR3 sequence: CASPGQIFMNTEAFF. In nucleotides, the CDR3 is TGTGCCAGTCCGGGACAGATTTTTATGAACACTGAAGCTTTCTTT.

This chain's CDR3 is CASSLGQGTPRGANVLTF. The CDR3 coding sequence is TGTGCCAGCAGCCTGGGACAGGGGACCCCTCGTGGGGCCAACGTCCTGACTTTC. The chain employs TRBV11-2 and TRBJ2-6; 10 nucleotides line up with TRBD1. V lost 5 bases to trimming and J lost 3 bases; unmatched junction nucleotides: 10. The CDR3 consists of 18 residues. Germline V gene lookup returns CDR1 SGHAT and CDR2 FQNNGV. Based on the CDR3 plus reference TRBV11-2 and TRBJ2-6, the full variable domain is EAGVAQSPRYKIIEKRQSVAFWCNPISGHATLYWYQQILGQGPKLLIQFQNNGVVDDSQLPKDRFSAERLKGVDSTLKIQPAKLEDSAVYLCASSLGQGTPRGANVLTFGAGSRLTVL.

The rearrangement joins TRBV5-1 to TRBJ1-3, with D maybe TRBD1 (6 bases). The germline V and J ends were trimmed by 2 bases and 1 base, with 13 bases remaining between them. The CDR3 sequence is 16 residues long. The germline gives CDR1 SGHRS, CDR2 YFSETQ. CDR3 loop: CASSFMSGASGNTIYF. The CDR3 nucleotides are TGCGCCAGCAGCTTTATGTCGGGGGCATCTGGAAACACCATATATTTT.

The chain employs TRBV4-2 and TRBJ2-7, with D maybe TRBD1 (5 bases). Germline V gives CDR1 LGHNA, CDR2 YNFKEQ. V lost 6 bases and J lost 1, with 13 bases in between. The CDR3 runs to 14 residues. In nucleotides, the CDR3 is TGTGCCAGCAGATATACAGGTTCTTCCTACGAGCAGTACTTC. As protein: CASRYTGSSYEQYF.

The rearrangement uses TRBV7-2 and TRBJ2-7; TRBD2 aligns across 9 bases. With 3 bases clipped from V and 6 bases from J, the junction kept 9 bases outside the gene matches. The CDR3 length is 15 residues. In germline, CDR1 is SGHTA, CDR2 FQGNSA. CDR3 in amino acids: CASSFSGSIGSEQYF. CDR3 sequence (DNA): TGTGCCAGCAGCTTTAGCGGGAGCATCGGTAGCGAGCAGTACTTC. Full variable domain (remainder filled in from reference TRBV7-2 and TRBJ2-7): GAGVSQSPSNKVTEKGKDVELRCDPISGHTALYWYRQSLGQGLEFLIYFQGNSAPDKSGLPSDRFSAERTGGSVSTLTIQRTQQEDSAVYLCASSFSGSIGSEQYFGPGTRLTVT.

This clone has only one observation. This chain joins TRBV10-2 and TRBJ2-2; D unclear. CDR3 size: 14 residues. The germline CDR1 and CDR2 sequences are WSHSY and SAAADI. The V gene lost 4 bases and the J gene lost 6 bases, with 12 bases spanning the gap. The CDR3 DNA is TGCGCCAGCAGTGCGATGGTATGGGCCGGGGAGCTGTTTTTT. Its protein is CASSAMVWAGELFF.

Details on this clone: Additional DNA sequences in this sample encode the identical CDR3. The V call is TRBV6-5, the J call TRBJ2-3; D may be TRBD2 (5 bases). V lost 2 bases and J lost 0, with 9 bases in between. This CDR3 is 15 amino acids long. Germline V gives CDR1 MNHEY, CDR2 SVGAGI. The CDR3 reads CASSYGGGSTDTQYF. The CDR3 DNA reads as TGTGCCAGCAGTTACGGAGGAGGAAGCACAGATACGCAGTATTTT.

The chain carries TRBV5-1 and TRBJ2-3, with 9 bases matching TRBD1. The germline gives CDR1 SGHRS, CDR2 YFSETQ. The V segment lost 4 bases and the J segment 2 bases; nucleotides outside the gene matches: 8. The CDR3 contains 16 residues. The CDR3 region has the DNA TGCGCCAGCAGCCCGGGGGACAGGGATTACACAGATACGCAGTATTTT. Encoded protein: CASSPGDRDYTDTQYF.

The chain combines TRBV12-5 with TRBJ2-7; 8 bases map to TRBD2. CDR3 length: 16 amino acids. Germline V gene data show CDR1 as LGHNT and CDR2 as FRNRAP. Trimming cost V 4 bases and J 2 bases; bases outside gene matches: 10. CDR3 protein: CASGSVGLAGPYEQYF. The CDR3 bases are TGTGCTAGTGGTTCCGTGGGGCTAGCGGGCCCCTACGAGCAGTACTTC.

The chain recombines TRBV18 with TRBJ2-1, with TRBD2 identical over 9 bases. This CDR3 is 15 amino acids long. V trimming: 3 bases; J trimming: 7 bases; junction bases outside the gene matches: 7. CDR1 and CDR2 from the germline V gene are KGHSH and LQKENI. CDR3 residues: CASSPSASGKNEQFF. The CDR3 nucleotides are TGTGCCAGCTCACCTTCTGCTAGCGGGAAGAATGAGCAGTTCTTC.

This chain links TRBV30 with TRBJ1-1; D is undetermined. Germline V gives CDR1 GTSNPN, CDR2 SVGIG (reference sequence). CDR3 length: 14 amino acids. V lost 1 base, J lost 3 bases, and 12 bases lay in between. The CDR3: CAWSGLPKDTEAFF. The DNA of the CDR3 is TGTGCCTGGAGTGGGCTCCCGAAGGACACTGAAGCTTTCTTT.

This clone was observed a single time. Other DNA sequences in the same sample also yield this CDR3. The gene calls are TRBV7-9 and TRBJ1-5, with no clear D. The CDR3 has 13 residues. Per the germline V gene, CDR1 is SEHNR and CDR2 is FQNEAQ (reference sequence). V was cut by 1 base and J by 4 bases, with 5 bases left in between. CDR3 in amino acids: CASSLDSNQPQHF. Here the CDR3 DNA reads TGTGCCAGCAGCTTAGACTCTAATCAGCCCCAGCATTTT.

The V call is TRBV4-1, the J call TRBJ1-5, with unresolved D. With 4 bases removed from V and 6 bases from J, the gap between germline ends came to 16 bases. Germline V gene sequence: CDR1 MGHRA, CDR2 YSYEKL. The CDR3 is made up of 15 amino acids. In DNA, the CDR3 is TGCGCCAGCAGCCGGGTACCTTCTGATCGTCAGCCCCAGCATTTT. Translating gives CASSRVPSDRQPQHF.

The chain has TRBV5-4 and TRBJ2-7; no firm D call. Per germline, CDR1 SGHNT and CDR2 YYREEE (reference sequence). V was trimmed by 2 bases and J by 3 bases, leaving 9 bases between them. The CDR3 has 13 amino acids. The CDR3 coding sequence is TGTGCCAGCAGCTTAGGGTCTCACTACGAGCAGTACTTC. This codes for CASSLGSHYEQYF.

V and J are TRBV6-6 and TRBJ2-3, with TRBD1 matching 7 bases. The CDR3 length is 14 residues. Losses at the gene ends were 5 bases for V and 2 bases for J; bases not matched to a gene: 4. Germline CDR1 MNHNY, CDR2 SVGAGI (reference sequence). CDR3 region: CASSTTGDTDTQYF. CDR3 nucleotide sequence: TGTGCCAGCAGTACCACAGGGGACACAGATACGCAGTATTTT.

The rearrangement joins TRBV30 to TRBJ1-2, with TRBD1 identical over 7 bases. The germline V gene encodes CDR1 GTSNPN and CDR2 SVGIG (reference sequence). The CDR3 has 13 amino acids. The J segment lost 2 bases and the V segment lost 3 bases, leaving 3 bases of the junction unmatched. In DNA, the CDR3 is TGTGCCTGGAGACAGGGGTCAAACTATGGCTACACCTTC. Translation: CAWRQGSNYGYTF.

The chain is built from TRBV5-1 and TRBJ1-4; no clear D gene. The V gene's germline CDR1 is SGHRS and CDR2 YFSETQ. Trimming cost V 2 bases and J 5 bases, with 10 bases left between them. This CDR3 comprises 14 residues. CDR3 nucleotides: TGCGCCAGCAGCTTTGCGGGGATGAATGAAAAACTGTTTTTT. This gives the protein CASSFAGMNEKLFF.

A word on this clone: Germline is not matched at one junction end, which may reflect a read error. The genes are TRBV7-7 and TRBJ2-2; a weak D match, TRBD1 (5 bases). CDR1 is SSHAT, CDR2 FNYEAQ, per germline (reference sequence). The CDR3 has 15 amino acids. CDR3: CASSLTRQPTGELFF. The CDR3 coding sequence is TGTGCTAGCAGCTTAACACGACAGCCCACCGGGGAGCTGTTTTTT.

This sequence joins TRBV7-2 and TRBJ2-7; 9 nucleotides match TRBD2. Germline CDR1 reads SGHTA; CDR2 reads FQGNSA. J was trimmed by 3 bases and V by 1 base; bases with no gene match: 4. The CDR3 has 15 amino acids. The CDR3 DNA sequence: TGTGCCAGCAGCTTAGAAGCGACTAGCGGCTACGAGCAGTACTTC. Its translation: CASSLEATSGYEQYF.

The J gene is TRBJ2-7, the V gene TRBV2; 11 bases align to TRBD1. The CDR3 length is 15 residues. Germline CDR1 SNHLY, CDR2 FYNNEI. Trimming removed 6 bases from V and 5 bases from J; junction bases left unmatched: 9. The chain's CDR3 is CASRDGQGAGDEQYF. The CDR3 DNA sequence: TGTGCCAGCAGGGACGGACAGGGGGCTGGGGACGAGCAGTACTTC. Looking up the rest from reference TRBV2 and TRBJ2-7 gives the full variable domain: EPEVTQTPSHQVTQMGQEVILRCVPISNHLYFYWYRQILGQKVEFLVSFYNNEISEKSEIFDDQFSVERPDGSNFTLKIRSTKLEDSAMYFCASRDGQGAGDEQYFGPGTRLTVT.

The chain has TRBV2 and TRBJ2-1; the D gene is possibly TRBD2 (5 bases). The V end was cut by 6 bases, the J end by 10 bases, with 10 bases between. The CDR3 is made up of 11 amino acids. Germline V gene lookup returns CDR1 SNHLY and CDR2 FYNNEI. CDR3 DNA sequence: TGTGCCAGCAGGGAGACGGGAGAGCAGTTCTTC. Its translation is CASRETGEQFF.

The genes are TRBV27 and TRBJ2-7, with a possible D match to TRBD1 (6 bases). CDR1 and CDR2 (germline): MNHEY, SMNVEV (reference sequence). V gave up 3 bases and J gave up 9 bases, with 18 bases separating them. This CDR3 has 14 residues. The CDR3 nucleotides read TGTGCCAGCAGTTTGAACGGGCCGGGACAAGGGCAGTACTTC. Translation gives CASSLNGPGQGQYF.

This chain uses TRBV29-1 with TRBJ1-2, with TRBD1 matching over 7 bases. With 6 bases clipped from V and 6 bases from J, the junction kept 10 bases outside the gene matches. CDR1 is SQVTM, CDR2 ANQGSEA, per germline. This CDR3 is 13 amino acids long. In nucleotides, the CDR3 is TGCAGCGTCTTACAGACAGGGCAGAATGGCTACACCTTC. It is translated as CSVLQTGQNGYTF.

The chain uses TRBV6-6 and TRBJ1-1; possible D gene TRBD1, 5 bases. V was clipped by 1 base and J by 1 base, with 13 bases between them. This CDR3 is built from 16 residues. The V gene's germline CDR1 is MNHNY and CDR2 SVGAGI (reference sequence). For the CDR3, the DNA is TGTGCCAGCAGTTACTTAGGGGTAAGGGGGAACACTGAAGCTTTCTTT. Its protein product is CASSYLGVRGNTEAFF.

The chain carries TRBV19 and TRBJ2-2, with D possibly called TRBD1 or TRBD2 (5 bases each). V was pared by 5 bases and J by 0 bases, with 13 bases between. Germline loops: CDR1 LNHDA, CDR2 SQIVND (reference sequence). The CDR3 loop spans 16 amino acids. The CDR3 nucleotides read TGTGCCAGTAGTCCCCCGGGACGGCCGAACACCGGGGAGCTGTTTTTT. Its translation is CASSPPGRPNTGELFF. The whole variable domain, remainder taken from reference TRBV19 and TRBJ2-2, is DGGITQSPKYLFRKEGQNVTLSCEQNLNHDAMYWYRQDPGQGLRLIYYSQIVNDFQKGDIAEGYSVSREKKESFPLTVTSAQKNPTAFYLCASSPPGRPNTGELFFGEGSRLTVL.

The chain joins TRBV6-5 to TRBJ1-5; D is unclear. Germline lookup yields CDR1 MNHEY and CDR2 SVGAGI. There are 15 residues in the CDR3. V was shortened by 2 bases and J by 1 base, with 9 bases between the two germline ends. The CDR3 DNA follows: TGTGCCAGCAGTTACAGCCGGCTAAGCAATCAGCCCCAGCATTTT. Protein product: CASSYSRLSNQPQHF.

The V call is TRBV29-1, the J call TRBJ1-1, with D maybe TRBD1 (5 bases). The CDR3 is 11 residues long. Trimming shortened V by 6 bases and J by 7 bases, and 12 bases separated the two germline ends. The V gene's germline CDR1 is SQVTM and CDR2 ANQGSEA. The CDR3 reads CSVLGGVEAFF. For the CDR3, the DNA is TGCAGCGTGCTCGGGGGGGTTGAAGCTTTCTTT.

This clone was counted a single time. This chain joins TRBV6-5 and TRBJ2-7; TRBD2 matches 12 bases. The CDR3 has 14 amino acids. Germline loops: CDR1 MNHEY, CDR2 SVGAGI. V lost 4 bases and J lost 12; bases outside the gene matches: 10. The CDR3 sequence: CASSSRTSGAPWYF. CDR3 nucleotides: TGTGCCAGCAGTTCTCGGACTAGCGGGGCCCCCTGGTACTTC.

The chain couples TRBV18 to TRBJ2-5; tentative D call: TRBD2 (5 bases). Per the germline V gene, CDR1 is KGHSH and CDR2 is LQKENI. The CDR3 is 15 residues long. Trimming removed 1 base at V and 7 bases at J, with 16 bases between. In nucleotides, the CDR3 is TGTGCCAGCTCACCACTCGGAGTCGGTGAGGGGACCCAGTACTTC. Translating gives CASSPLGVGEGTQYF.